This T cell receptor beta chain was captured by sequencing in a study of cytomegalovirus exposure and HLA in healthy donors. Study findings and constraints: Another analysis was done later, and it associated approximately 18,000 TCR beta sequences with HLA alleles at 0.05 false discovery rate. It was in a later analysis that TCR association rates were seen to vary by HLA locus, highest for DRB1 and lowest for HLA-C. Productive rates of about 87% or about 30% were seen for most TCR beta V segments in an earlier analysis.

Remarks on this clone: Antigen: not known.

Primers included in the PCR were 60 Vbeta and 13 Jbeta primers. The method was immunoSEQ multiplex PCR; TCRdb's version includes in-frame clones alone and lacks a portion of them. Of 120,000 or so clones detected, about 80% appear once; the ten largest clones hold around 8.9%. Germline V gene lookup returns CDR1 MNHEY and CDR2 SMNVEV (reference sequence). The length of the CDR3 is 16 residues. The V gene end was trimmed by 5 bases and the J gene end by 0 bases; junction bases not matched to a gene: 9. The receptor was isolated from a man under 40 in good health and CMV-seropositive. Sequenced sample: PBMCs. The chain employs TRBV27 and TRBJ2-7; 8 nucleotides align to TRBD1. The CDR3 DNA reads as TGTGCCAGCAGTCTAGAGGGACAGGCGACCTCCTACGAGCAGTACTTC. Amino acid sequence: CASSLEGQATSYEQYF.